This is a list of T cell receptor beta chains from one sample in a study of OX40 agonist ivuxolimab in advanced cancers. Profiling relied on immunoSEQ multiplex PCR, and the TCRdb table lists in-frame clones only, not all of them. The sample yields 40,000 to 45,000 clones, 70% to 85% seen once. The sample consisted of CD4+ or CD8+ T cells sorted from blood, taken in a trial of the OX40 agonist ivuxolimab. The origin of the receptors is an adult with an advanced solid tumor such as melanoma, head and neck, liver or kidney cancer. CDR3s include the opening cysteine and the closing phenylalanine or tryptophan. The D gene is left open where the match is weak.

V gene,J gene,D gene,CDR3 protein
TRBV6-5,TRBJ1-1,NA,CASVGALGTEAFF
TRBV7-3,TRBJ2-1,NA,CASSLTVRTNEQFF
TRBV12-5,TRBJ2-3,TRBD1,CASGSGTGGTDTQYF
TRBV5-1,TRBJ2-1,NA,CASSLEGEGPYNEQFF
TRBV6-5,TRBJ1-2,NA,CASREATYGYTF
TRBV9,TRBJ2-5,NA,CASSVGPPRGLETQYF
TRBV5-4,TRBJ2-7,NA,CASSLTGGEQYF
TRBV19,TRBJ2-7,NA,CASSIAGGSPRYEQYF
TRBV27,TRBJ1-2,NA,CASSQNPTGIFGRYTF
TRBV4-1,TRBJ1-5,NA,CASSQEGGAGNQPQHF
TRBV5-5,TRBJ1-1,NA,CASSLVVGMNTEAFF
TRBV2,TRBJ2-1,NA,CASSRGSYNEQFF
TRBV7-2,TRBJ2-7,NA,CASSPNRVEQYF
TRBV25-1,TRBJ2-1,NA,CASSVPGSSYNEQFF
TRBV9,TRBJ2-5,NA,CASSVNPGETQYF
TRBV21-1,TRBJ2-7,NA,CASSRDRESSYEQYF
TRBV29-1,TRBJ2-5,NA,CSVESQGQETQYF
TRBV30,TRBJ1-3,NA,CAWDLNGYTIYF
TRBV9,TRBJ2-2,NA,CASKTGNTGELFF
TRBV7-2,TRBJ2-5,NA,CASSLVHSQETQYF